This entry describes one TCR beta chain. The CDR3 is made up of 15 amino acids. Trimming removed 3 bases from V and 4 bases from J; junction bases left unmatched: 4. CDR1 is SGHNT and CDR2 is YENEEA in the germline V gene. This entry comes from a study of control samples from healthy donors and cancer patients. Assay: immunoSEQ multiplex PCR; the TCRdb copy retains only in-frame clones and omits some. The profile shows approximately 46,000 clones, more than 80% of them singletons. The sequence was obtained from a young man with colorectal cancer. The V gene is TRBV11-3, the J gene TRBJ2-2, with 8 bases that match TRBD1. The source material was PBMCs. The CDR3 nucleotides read TGTGCCAGCAGCTTCAGGGGGCAGGGCACCGGGGAGCTGTTTTTT. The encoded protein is CASSFRGQGTGELFF.